The 13 T cell receptor beta chains listed next were all sequenced from one sample in a study of cytomegalovirus exposure and HLA in healthy donors. PCR amplification relied on 60 Vbeta primers (plus 13 Jbeta primers). Sequenced by immunoSEQ multiplex PCR; TCRdb stores in-frame clones only, minus some. The sample has fewer than 130,000 clones, approximately 86% seen once. The specimen was PBMCs. The receptors here all came from a man aged 40-55 years in good health and CMV-seronegative.

This chain links TRBV19 with TRBJ2-5; 7 bases match TRBD2. CDR3 size: 15 residues. The trim removed 4 bases at V and 5 bases at J, leaving 10 bases unmatched. Germline loops: CDR1 LNHDA, CDR2 SQIVND (reference sequence). The CDR3 loop is CASSTPEAGLETQYF. CDR3 DNA: TGTGCCAGTAGTACTCCAGAAGCGGGGTTGGAGACCCAGTACTTC.

This clone occurred once. V usage is TRBV28 and J usage is TRBJ1-4, with 8 bases that match TRBD1. Germline V CDR1 and CDR2: MDHEN, SYDVKM. This CDR3 spans 17 amino acids. The V and J ends lost 2 bases and 3 bases, in that order; junction bases with no gene match: 8. CDR3 region: CASSLPRQGTSNEKLFF. The CDR3 DNA is TGTGCCAGCAGTTTACCCCGACAGGGGACGTCTAATGAAAAACTGTTTTTT.

The chain joins TRBV28 to TRBJ1-1, with D perhaps matching TRBD1 (5 bases). From germline, CDR1 is MDHEN and CDR2 SYDVKM. The V gene lost 3 bases and the J gene lost 5 bases, with 13 bases spanning the gap. This CDR3 comprises 14 residues. This chain's CDR3 is CASSFWGSSTEAFF. In DNA form, the CDR3 reads TGTGCCAGCAGTTTCTGGGGCAGTTCTACTGAAGCTTTCTTT. The whole variable domain, remainder taken from reference TRBV28 and TRBJ1-1, is DVKVTQSSRYLVKRTGEKVFLECVQDMDHENMFWYRQDPGLGLRLIYFSYDVKMKEKGDIPEGYSVSREKKERFSLILESASTNQTSMYLCASSFWGSSTEAFFGQGTRLTVV.

V gene TRBV7-2 combines with J gene TRBJ2-5; 9 bases are shared with TRBD1. The better agreement between TRBJ2-7 and the DNA end casts doubt on the J call. The germline V gene has CDR1 SGHTA and CDR2 FQGNSA. This CDR3 has 16 residues. The CDR3 DNA is TGTGCCAGCAGCCCCTACCTGGGACAGGGTTCCTACGAGCAGTACTTC. Translation gives CASSPYLGQGSYEQYF.

The chain links TRBV5-8 to TRBJ1-6; maybe TRBD1 (5 bases). Germline assignment: CDR1 SGHTS and CDR2 YDEGEE. Trimming stripped 3 bases from V and 6 bases from J, with 13 bases between. The CDR3 consists of 15 residues. The DNA of the CDR3 is TGTGCCAGCAGCTCGGCAGGGCTGGGTAATTCACCCCTCCACTTT. Protein product: CASSSAGLGNSPLHF.

This clone appeared a few times. This chain connects TRBV13 to TRBJ2-3; a weak D match, TRBD2 (6 bases). In germline, CDR1 is PRHDT, CDR2 FYEKMQ (reference sequence). Trimming removed 3 bases at V and 6 bases at J, with 13 bases between. The CDR3 loop spans 14 amino acids. The CDR3 DNA is TGTGCCAGCAGCTTGGGGGGAAGCCGTGATACGCAGTATTTT. Protein product: CASSLGGSRDTQYF. Full variable domain (remainder filled in from reference TRBV13 and TRBJ2-3): AAGVIQSPRHLIKEKRETATLKCYPIPRHDTVYWYQQGPGQDPQFLISFYEKMQSDKGSIPDRFSAQQFSDYHSELNMSSLELGDSALYFCASSLGGSRDTQYFGPGTRLTVL.

The chain couples TRBV11-2 to TRBJ2-7; 10 bases are shared with TRBD2. The CDR3 sequence is 14 residues long. The germline gives CDR1 SGHAT, CDR2 FQNNGV. After removal of 5 bases from V and 2 bases from J, the junction contained 3 bases not matched to a gene. The CDR3 DNA reads as TGTGCCAGCAGCCCTCTAGCGGGGGCCTACGAGCAGTACTTC. Translating it yields CASSPLAGAYEQYF.

V gene TRBV19 combines with J gene TRBJ1-5; unclear D gene. Trimming removed 1 base at V and 9 bases at J, with 4 bases between. The CDR3 spans 11 residues. CDR1 is LNHDA, CDR2 SQIVND, per germline (reference sequence). CDR3 in DNA: TGTGCCAGTAGTATAGGCGGGCCCCAGCATTTT. Its protein product is CASSIGGPQHF.

The table lists this clone with a few counts. This rearrangement joins TRBV6-6 to TRBJ1-1; D perhaps matches TRBD1 (6 bases). This CDR3 spans 12 amino acids. Trimming removed 7 bases at V and 5 bases at J, with 11 bases between. The germline V gene encodes CDR1 MNHNY and CDR2 SVGAGI (reference sequence). The CDR3 DNA follows: TGTGCCAGCACCAAACAGGGAACTGAAGCTTTCTTT. Its translation: CASTKQGTEAFF.

The rearrangement uses TRBV6-1 and TRBJ1-4, with D perhaps matching TRBD1 (6 bases). Trimming removed 1 base from V and 5 bases from J, with 8 bases in between. CDR3 length: 14 residues. Germline CDR1 reads MNHNS; CDR2 reads SASEGT. DNA for the CDR3: TGTGCCAGCAGTGAAGGCCAGGGGAATGAAAAACTGTTTTTT. It yields the protein CASSEGQGNEKLFF.

The genes are TRBV15 and TRBJ1-6, with unresolved D. The CDR3 is 13 amino acids. Per germline, CDR1 LNHNV and CDR2 YYDKDF (reference sequence). Trimming cost V 1 base and J 7 bases, with 5 bases left between them. The CDR3 DNA reads as TGTGCCACCAGCAGAGGTCAGAATTCACCCCTCCACTTT. Amino acids: CATSRGQNSPLHF.

The chain recombines TRBV28 with TRBJ1-1; 12 bases align to TRBD1. The V gene's germline CDR1 is MDHEN and CDR2 SYDVKM. Unmatched junction bases numbered 7, after V lost 1 base and J lost 1 base. This CDR3 region has 18 residues. The CDR3 DNA follows: TGTGCCAGCAGTTTATCGCCAGTGGGACAGGGGGCGAACACTGAAGCTTTCTTT. This gives the protein CASSLSPVGQGANTEAFF. Drawing the rest from reference TRBV28 and TRBJ1-1, the complete variable domain is DVKVTQSSRYLVKRTGEKVFLECVQDMDHENMFWYRQDPGLGLRLIYFSYDVKMKEKGDIPEGYSVSREKKERFSLILESASTNQTSMYLCASSLSPVGQGANTEAFFGQGTRLTVV.

This chain joins TRBV5-4 and TRBJ2-3, with D maybe TRBD2 (6 bases). This CDR3 is 16 amino acids long. Per the germline V gene, CDR1 is SGHNT and CDR2 is YYREEE (reference sequence). V was cut by 4 bases and J by 1 base, with 16 bases left in between. CDR3 sequence: CASSTGTGLGTDTQYF. The DNA of the CDR3 is TGTGCCAGCAGCACCGGGACTGGATTGGGCACAGATACGCAGTATTTT.